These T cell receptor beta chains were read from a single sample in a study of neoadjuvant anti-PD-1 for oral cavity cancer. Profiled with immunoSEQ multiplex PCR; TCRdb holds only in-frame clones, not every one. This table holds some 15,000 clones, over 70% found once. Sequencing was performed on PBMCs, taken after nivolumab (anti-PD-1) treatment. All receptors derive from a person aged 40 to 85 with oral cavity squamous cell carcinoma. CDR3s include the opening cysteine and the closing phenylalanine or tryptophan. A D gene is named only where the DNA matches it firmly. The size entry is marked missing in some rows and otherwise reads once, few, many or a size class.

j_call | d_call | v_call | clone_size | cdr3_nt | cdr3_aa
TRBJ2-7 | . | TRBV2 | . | TGTGCTATGAGGCCGAGCTCCTACGAGCAGTACTTC | CAMRPSSYEQYF
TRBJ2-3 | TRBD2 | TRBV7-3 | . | TGTGCCAGCAGCGCTCTAAGCGGGAGAGTAGATACGCAGTATTTT | CASSALSGRVDTQYF
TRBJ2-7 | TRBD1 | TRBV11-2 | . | TGTGCCAGCAGCTTAGCAAACAGGGGGCTGTACTTC | CASSLANRGLYF
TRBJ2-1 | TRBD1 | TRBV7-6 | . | TGTGCCAGCAGCTTAGTGTCCCCCTCGACAGGGGGCGCCTACAATGAGCAGTTCTTC | CASSLVSPSTGGAYNEQFF
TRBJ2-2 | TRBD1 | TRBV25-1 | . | TGTGCCAGCAGTGGGCAGGGGGCGACCGGGGAGCTGTTTTTT | CASSGQGATGELFF
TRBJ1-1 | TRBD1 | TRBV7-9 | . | TGTGCCAGCAGCAAGACAGGGTTGGACACTGAAGCTTTCTTT | CASSKTGLDTEAFF
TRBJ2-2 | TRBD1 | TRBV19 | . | TGTGCCAGGACAGGGGGCGACACCGGGGAGCTGTTTTTT | CARTGGDTGELFF
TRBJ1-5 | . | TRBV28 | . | TGTGCCAGCAGTCCTCTTACATCCAATCAGCCCCAGCATTTT | CASSPLTSNQPQHF
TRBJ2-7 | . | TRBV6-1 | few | TGTGCCAGCAGTGAATTTCAAGGACCAGTCTACGAGCAGTACTTC | CASSEFQGPVYEQYF
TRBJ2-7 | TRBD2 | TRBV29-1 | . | TGCAGCGTTGCCCCTAGCGGGAGCTCCTTTGGGGAGCAGTACTTC | CSVAPSGSSFGEQYF
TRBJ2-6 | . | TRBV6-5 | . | TGTGCCAGCAGGGCAGGGCCCTCTGGGGCCAACGTCCTGACTTTC | CASRAGPSGANVLTF
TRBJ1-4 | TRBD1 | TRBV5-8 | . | TGTGCCAGCACCGTTCACAGGGGAGGTAGTGAAAAACTGTTTTTT | CASTVHRGGSEKLFF
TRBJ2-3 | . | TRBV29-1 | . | TGCAGCGTTGAGCTCTTCAGAGATACGCAGTATTTT | CSVELFRDTQYF
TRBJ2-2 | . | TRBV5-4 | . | TGTGCCACCGAGAGCAGCACCGGGGAGCTGTTTTTT | CATESSTGELFF
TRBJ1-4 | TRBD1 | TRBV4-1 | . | TGCGCCAGCAGCCAAGGACCCGGACAGGGCCATGAAAAACTGTTTTTT | CASSQGPGQGHEKLFF
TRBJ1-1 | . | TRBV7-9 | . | TGTGCCAGCAGCCCGCGGGACGGTGAAGCTTTCTTT | CASSPRDGEAFF
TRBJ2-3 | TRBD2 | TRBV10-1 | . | TGCGCCAGCAGCTCCGGGCTAGCGGGTAGCACAGATACGCAGTATTTT | CASSSGLAGSTDTQYF
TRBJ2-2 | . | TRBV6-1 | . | TGTGCCAGCAGGGGGGGCACCGGGGAGCTGTTTTTT | CASRGGTGELFF
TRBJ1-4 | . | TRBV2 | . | TGTGCCAGCAGTGGGACCGGGACGACGGGAGAAAAACTGTTTTTT | CASSGTGTTGEKLFF
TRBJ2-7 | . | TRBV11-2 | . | TGTGCCAGCAGCTTAGGAGGGGTGTTTGAGCAGTACTTC | CASSLGGVFEQYF
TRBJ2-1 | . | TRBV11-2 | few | TGTGCCAGCAGCTTAGTGGGCGGATTAGGCTACAATGAGCAGTTCTTC | CASSLVGGLGYNEQFF
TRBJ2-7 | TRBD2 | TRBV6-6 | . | TGTGCCAGCAGTCGAGCGGGAGGGCAATACGAGCAGTACTTC | CASSRAGGQYEQYF
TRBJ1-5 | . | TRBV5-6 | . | TGTGCCAGCAGCTTGCTTTCTGAACGGGGCCGGCAGCCCCAGCATTTT | CASSLLSERGRQPQHF
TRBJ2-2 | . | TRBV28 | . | TGTGCCAGCGAGGGAAACCCCGGGGAGCTGTTTTTT | CASEGNPGELFF
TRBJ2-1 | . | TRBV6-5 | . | TGTGCCAGCAGTTACGGGACCAGGGGAGGGCACAATGAGCAGTTCTTC | CASSYGTRGGHNEQFF
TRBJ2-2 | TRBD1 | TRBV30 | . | TGTGCCTGGAACAGGGGGCTGGGCGGGGAGCTGTTTTTT | CAWNRGLGGELFF
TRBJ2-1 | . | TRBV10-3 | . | TGTGCCATCAGTGATGCCGGGACCCTGGGGGATGAGCAGTTCTTC | CAISDAGTLGDEQFF
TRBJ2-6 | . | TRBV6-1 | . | TGTGCCAGCGACAGCTCTGGGGCCAACGTCCTGACTTTC | CASDSSGANVLTF
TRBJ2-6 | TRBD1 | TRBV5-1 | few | TGCGCCAGCAGCTACGGGACAGGTAACTCTGGGGCCAACGTCCTGACTTTC | CASSYGTGNSGANVLTF
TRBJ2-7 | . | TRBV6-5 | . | TGTGCCAGCAGCCTCTGGAGGGGGCCTTCCTACGAGCAGTACTTC | CASSLWRGPSYEQYF
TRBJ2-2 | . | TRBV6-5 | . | TGTGCCAGCAGCCGTCCAAAAGGGGAGCTGTTTTTT | CASSRPKGELFF
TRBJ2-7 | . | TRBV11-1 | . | TGTGCCAGCAGCTTCGGGCGGGAAAGGTTCTACGAGCAGTACTTC | CASSFGRERFYEQYF
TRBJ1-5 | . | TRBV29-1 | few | TGCAGCGTTGAAGATCCGGCGTCAGCCACCCATAGCAATCAGCCCCAGCATTTT | CSVEDPASATHSNQPQHF
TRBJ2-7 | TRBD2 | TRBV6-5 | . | TGTGCCAGCGCTAGCGGGGCCTACGAGCAGTACTTC | CASASGAYEQYF
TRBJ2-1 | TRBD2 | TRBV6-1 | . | TGTGCCAGCAGCGAACAGTCCCCCCCAGCGGGGACTTACAATGAGCAGTTCTTC | CASSEQSPPAGTYNEQFF
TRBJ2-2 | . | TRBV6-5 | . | TGTGCCAGCAGTTACACTTCTGGGGGAGGCACCGGGGAGCTGTTTTTT | CASSYTSGGGTGELFF
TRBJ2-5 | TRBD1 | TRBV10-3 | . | TGTGCCATCAGTGAACAACAGGGGGCGCGAGAGACCCAGTACTTC | CAISEQQGARETQYF
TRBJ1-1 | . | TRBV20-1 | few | TGCAGTGGATCGTCGAACACTGAAGCTTTCTTT | CSGSSNTEAFF
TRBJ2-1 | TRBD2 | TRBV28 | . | TGTGCCAGCAGACTCGGGACTAGCGGGAGCTACAATGAGCAGTTCTTC | CASRLGTSGSYNEQFF
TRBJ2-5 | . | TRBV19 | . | TGTGCCAGTAGTATCAACCTCGGAGAGACCCAGTACTTC | CASSINLGETQYF